The next 28 T cell receptor beta chains were all read from a single sample in a study of read filtering for tumor transcriptome and immune sequencing. The library was built from 400 ng RNA with molecular barcoded adaptors for alpha/delta and beta/gamma chains. TCRdb used MiXCR to reprocess the reads, holding one entry per CDR3 protein. Of some 22,000 distinct CDR3 sequences detected, less than 25% appear once; the ten largest clones hold roughly 15%. Sequencing was carried out using a population of CD138-negative cells sorted from bone marrow. The receptors derive from a donor aged 40 or older with multiple myeloma.

This clonotype was detected ten times or more. The chain employs TRBV5-1 and TRBJ2-5; a weak D match, TRBD2 (5 bases). The CDR3 consists of 15 residues. CDR1 is SGHRS, CDR2 YFSETQ, per germline. V lost 0 bases, J lost 1 base, and 10 bases lay in between. The DNA for the CDR3 is TGCGCCAGCAGCTTGGTAGGCGGGCCCCAAGAGACCCAGTACTTC. Its protein is CASSLVGGPQETQYF. The complete variable domain, with remaining parts taken from reference TRBV5-1 and TRBJ2-5, reads KAGVTQTPRYLIKTRGQQVTLSCSPISGHRSVSWYQQTPGQGLQFLFEYFSETQRNKGNFPGRFSGRQFSNSRSEMNVSTLELGDSALYLCASSLVGGPQETQYFGPGTRLLVL.

This clonotype occurred many times. This chain uses TRBV2 with TRBJ2-2, with D possibly TRBD1 on 6 matching bases. CDR1 and CDR2 from the germline V gene are SNHLY and FYNNEI. Trimming stripped 6 bases from V and 1 base from J, with 12 bases between. CDR3 length: 15 amino acids. In DNA form, the CDR3 reads TGTGCCAGCAGGGGACACCCGCAGAACACCGGGGAGCTGTTTTTT. Translation: CASRGHPQNTGELFF.

This clonotype was detected many times. The chain employs TRBV11-2 and TRBJ1-1; maybe TRBD1 (5 bases). Germline V gives CDR1 SGHAT, CDR2 FQNNGV. There are 15 residues in the CDR3. V lost 6 bases and J 5 bases, leaving 19 bases between the germline ends. The CDR3 protein is CASRNNRGKGTEAFF. The CDR3 bases are TGTGCCAGCAGAAATAACCGGGGAAAGGGGACTGAAGCTTTCTTT.

Turning to this clonotype: Being one base from a much bigger clone, this may be a read error. The CDR3 spells CATTTREGPSSGANVLTF. In nucleotides, the CDR3 is TGTGCCACCACAACCCGGGAGGGTCCGAGCTCTGGGGCCAACGTCCTGACTTTC. The chain carries TRBV19 and TRBJ2-6, with 8 bases that match TRBD2. The germline V gene encodes CDR1 LNHDA and CDR2 SQIVND (reference sequence). Trimming at V came to 10 bases and at J to 0 bases, leaving 14 bases not matched to a gene. The CDR3 is 18 residues long.

This clonotype was recorded many times. CDR3 bases: TGTGCCAGTAGCATTGAAGCAGCGGGAGGACCATACAATGAGCAGTTCTTC. This codes for CASSIEAAGGPYNEQFF. The chain combines TRBV19 with TRBJ2-1; TRBD2 matches at 9 bases. CDR3 length: 17 residues. Germline V gene lookup returns CDR1 LNHDA and CDR2 SQIVND (reference sequence). Losses at the gene ends were 6 bases for V and 4 bases for J; bases not matched to a gene: 13.

CDR3 DNA: TGTGCCACCAGCAGAGGACAGGGGACTAGCGGGAGGTCCAACGAGCAGTACTTC. It specifies CATSRGQGTSGRSNEQYF. This chain uses TRBV15 with TRBJ2-7, with 15 positions matching TRBD2. The length of the CDR3 is 18 residues. Germline assignment: CDR1 LNHNV and CDR2 YYDKDF (reference sequence). V lost 1 base and J lost 5; bases outside the gene matches: 9.

This clonotype was detected many times. This rearrangement joins TRBV24-1 to TRBJ2-7, with 11 bases matching TRBD2. The CDR3 contains 15 residues. The trim removed 3 bases at V and 3 bases at J, leaving 3 bases unmatched. From germline, CDR1 is KGHDR and CDR2 SFDVKD. The CDR3 here is CATSDPGTSGYEQYF. The CDR3 DNA reads TGTGCCACCAGTGATCCCGGGACTAGCGGCTACGAGCAGTACTTC.

This clonotype came up many times. J is TRBJ2-7 and V is TRBV5-1; D may be TRBD1 (6 bases). V was clipped by 5 bases and J by 1 base, with 13 bases between them. Germline CDR1 SGHRS, CDR2 YFSETQ. CDR3 size: 14 residues. The CDR3 protein is CASRVQGSSYEQYF. As DNA, the CDR3 is TGCGCCAGCAGGGTACAGGGATCGTCCTACGAGCAGTACTTC.

This clonotype has at least ten counts. The V and J genes are TRBV5-1 and TRBJ2-1; weak D call: TRBD2 (6 bases). The length of the CDR3 is 16 residues. Germline CDR1 and CDR2: SGHRS and YFSETQ. V was clipped by 1 base and J by 0 bases, with 11 bases between them. This chain's CDR3 is CASSLSSDRSYNEQFF. CDR3 nucleotide sequence: TGCGCCAGCAGCTTGTCTAGCGACCGCTCCTACAATGAGCAGTTCTTC. Filled out from reference TRBV5-1 and TRBJ2-1, the complete variable domain reads KAGVTQTPRYLIKTRGQQVTLSCSPISGHRSVSWYQQTPGQGLQFLFEYFSETQRNKGNFPGRFSGRQFSNSRSEMNVSTLELGDSALYLCASSLSSDRSYNEQFFGPGTRLTVL.

This clonotype was counted only a few times. This rearrangement joins TRBV28 to TRBJ2-5, with 7 bases that match TRBD2. The CDR3 is 15 amino acids. Germline V gives CDR1 MDHEN, CDR2 SYDVKM. V was clipped by 5 bases and J by 5 bases; unmatched bases: 11. In nucleotides, the CDR3 is TGTGCCAGCAGTCAGACTGGACTAGGCGGTGAGACCCAGTACTTC. It yields the protein CASSQTGLGGETQYF.

Turning to this clonotype: Given a much more abundant clone one base away, this may be a read error. The chain recombines TRBV28 with TRBJ1-1; a possible D gene is TRBD1 (5 bases). This CDR3 is 13 amino acids long. Germline CDR1 reads MDHEN; CDR2 reads SYDVKM. V was cut by 2 bases and J by 1 base, with 5 bases left in between. The CDR3 loop reads CASSLQGNTEAFF. The CDR3 bases are TGTGCCAGCAGTTTACAGGGGAACACTGAAGCTTTCTTT.

The chain has TRBV28 and TRBJ1-3, with TRBD1 as a possible D gene (6 bases). V was cut by 5 bases and J by 8 bases, with 22 bases left in between. The CDR3 has 16 amino acids. Per germline, CDR1 MDHEN and CDR2 SYDVKM. CDR3 amino acids: CASSPPTGQSFYTIYF. DNA for the CDR3: TGTGCCAGCAGTCCCCCAACCGGACAGTCCTTTTACACCATATATTTT. Variable domain in full (rest from reference TRBV28 and TRBJ1-3): DVKVTQSSRYLVKRTGEKVFLECVQDMDHENMFWYRQDPGLGLRLIYFSYDVKMKEKGDIPEGYSVSREKKERFSLILESASTNQTSMYLCASSPPTGQSFYTIYFGEGSWLTVV.

The rearrangement joins TRBV15 to TRBJ2-5, with D uncertain. In germline, CDR1 is LNHNV, CDR2 YYDKDF (reference sequence). Trimming shortened V by 9 bases and J by 4 bases, and 15 bases separated the two germline ends. There are 13 residues in the CDR3. This CDR3 reads CATGIALRETQYF. The CDR3 nucleotides are TGTGCCACGGGGATCGCCCTTCGAGAGACCCAGTACTTC.

This clonotype was seen at least ten times. V gene TRBV7-9 combines with J gene TRBJ1-1, with D unresolved. This CDR3 is 11 amino acids long. V was clipped by 5 bases and J by 6 bases, with 7 bases between them. Germline assignment: CDR1 SEHNR and CDR2 FQNEAQ (reference sequence). CDR3 coding DNA: TGTGCCAGCAGCCGGCGGCCTGAAGCTTTCTTT. Protein: CASSRRPEAFF.

The genes are TRBV7-3 and TRBJ2-1, with 8 bases identical to TRBD2. Trimming at V came to 5 bases and at J to 3 bases, leaving 9 bases not matched to a gene. In germline, CDR1 is SGHTA, CDR2 FQGTGA. The CDR3 is made up of 16 amino acids. For the CDR3, the DNA is TGTGCCAGCAGCCATGGGGCGGGAGGTCTCTACAATGAGCAGTTCTTC. This encodes CASSHGAGGLYNEQFF.

This chain links TRBV5-8 with TRBJ2-3, with D uncertain. Germline values: CDR1 SGHTS, CDR2 YDEGEE. V was trimmed by 0 bases and J by 4 bases, leaving 12 bases between them. CDR3 length: 15 amino acids. CDR3 nucleotide sequence: TGTGCCAGCAGCTTGGTTCTGGGAAACTCAGATACGCAGTATTTT. Protein: CASSLVLGNSDTQYF.

There are many counts of this clonotype. The rearrangement links TRBV29-1 to TRBJ1-1; D not resolved. The V end lost 4 bases, the J end lost 4 bases, and 10 bases lay between the germline ends. Germline V gene lookup returns CDR1 SQVTM and CDR2 ANQGSEA. The CDR3 is 12 amino acids. The CDR3 DNA follows: TGCAGCGTTGTGCCGGGCTCCACTGAAGCTTTCTTT. Translating gives CSVVPGSTEAFF.

Concerning this clonotype itself: Possible read error: a much larger clone is one base away. This CDR3 is CSVWGYGSTEAFF. CDR3 nucleotide sequence: TGCAGCGTTTGGGGTTACGGAAGCACTGAAGCTTTCTTT. The chain recombines TRBV29-1 with TRBJ1-1; D unclear. V lost 5 bases, J lost 4 bases, and 14 bases lay in between. CDR1 and CDR2 from the germline V gene are SQVTM and ANQGSEA. This CDR3 is 13 amino acids long.

This clonotype was seen repeatedly, ten times or more. CDR3 nucleotide sequence: TGCAGTGCTAGGGGGCTAGTCTACAATGAGCAGTTCTTC. Residues: CSARGLVYNEQFF. The genes are TRBV20-1 and TRBJ2-1, with D possibly matching TRBD1 (5 bases). CDR1 is DFQATT, CDR2 SNEGSKA, per germline (reference sequence). Trimming removed 3 bases from V and 3 bases from J, with 9 bases in between. The length of the CDR3 is 13 residues.

About this clonotype: The junction does not match germline at one end; this may be a read error. The chain carries TRBV20-1 and TRBJ1-1; D remains unclear. Germline lookup yields CDR1 DFQATT and CDR2 SNEGSKA (reference sequence). The CDR3 length is 15 residues. CDR3 sequence reads: CSAAGEGTVNTEASF. The CDR3 region has the DNA TGCAGTGCTGCAGGAGAGGGCACGGTAAACACTGAAGCTTCCTTT.

The rearrangement uses TRBV28 and TRBJ2-7; D possibly corresponds to TRBD1 (6 bases). The CDR3 runs 14 residues. V was shortened by 2 bases and J by 11 bases, with 19 bases between the two germline ends. The germline gives CDR1 MDHEN, CDR2 SYDVKM. Written as DNA, the CDR3 is TGTGCCAGCAGTTTACCCCCCCGGGACACCTGGAAGTACTTC. Amino acids: CASSLPPRDTWKYF.

In its sample, this clonotype was seen a few times. The rearrangement links TRBV7-9 to TRBJ2-3; 7 bases are a match to TRBD2. The CDR3 is 15 amino acids. V trimming: 7 bases; J trimming: 0 bases; junction bases outside the gene matches: 7. The germline CDR1 and CDR2 sequences are SEHNR and FQNEAQ (reference sequence). The CDR3 DNA follows: TGTGCCAGCACCATAAGCGGGACCAGCACAGATACGCAGTATTTT. This codes for CASTISGTSTDTQYF. Complete variable domain (other parts from reference TRBV7-9 and TRBJ2-3): DTGVSQNPRHKITKRGQNVTFRCDPISEHNRLYWYRQTLGQGPEFLTYFQNEAQLEKSRLLSDRFSAERPKGSFSTLEIQRTEQGDSAMYLCASTISGTSTDTQYFGPGTRLTVL.

This clonotype was observed many times. The J gene is TRBJ2-7, the V gene TRBV19, with TRBD2 identical over 10 bases. The CDR3 spans 13 residues. Per germline, CDR1 LNHDA and CDR2 SQIVND (reference sequence). V gave up 8 bases and J gave up 2 bases; unmatched junction bases: 3. The CDR3 DNA reads as TGTGCCAGTCGGCTAGCGGGAGCCTACGAGCAGTACTTC. Amino acid sequence: CASRLAGAYEQYF.

About this clonotype: This clone may be a read error of a much larger clone one base away. The CDR3 spells CASSFDPFVDPQHF. CDR3 in DNA: TGTGCCAGCAGTTTTGACCCCTTCGTGGACCCCCAGCATTTT. The rearrangement joins TRBV28 to TRBJ1-5; D unresolved. The V end was cut by 3 bases, the J end by 10 bases, with 16 bases between. CDR1 and CDR2 (germline): MDHEN, SYDVKM. The CDR3 runs to 14 residues.

At least ten counts were recorded for this clonotype. This rearrangement joins TRBV19 to TRBJ2-7, with TRBD1 matching over 7 bases. The ends lost 10 bases at V and 3 bases at J; junction bases unmatched: 9. Germline loops: CDR1 LNHDA, CDR2 SQIVND (reference sequence). CDR3 size: 13 residues. The CDR3 is CANTGTAFYEQYF. CDR3 sequence (DNA): TGTGCCAACACCGGGACAGCATTCTACGAGCAGTACTTC.

Ten or more counts support this clonotype. This chain uses TRBV7-9 with TRBJ1-1; D is uncertain. Per germline, CDR1 SEHNR and CDR2 FQNEAQ (reference sequence). This CDR3 has 11 amino acids. V was trimmed by 8 bases and J by 4 bases, leaving 8 bases between them. In nucleotides, the CDR3 is TGTGCCAGCCTAGGCGGCACTGAAGCTTTCTTT. Its protein is CASLGGTEAFF.

As concerns this clonotype: An end of the junction does not agree with germline; a read error may underlie this. The V call is TRBV5-1, the J call TRBJ2-2; no clear D. Germline V gives CDR1 SGHRS, CDR2 YFSETQ. The CDR3 sequence is 15 residues long. CDR3: CASIFSTANTGQLSF. The CDR3 DNA is TGCGCCAGCATCTTTAGCACAGCTAACACCGGGCAGCTGTCTTTT.

CDR3 bases: TGTGCCAGCAGCTTAGCGGGTGGGACTCTCAATCAGCCCCAGCATTTT. The encoded protein is CASSLAGGTLNQPQHF. The rearrangement joins TRBV7-2 to TRBJ1-5; D is perhaps TRBD1 (5 bases). The V and J ends lost 0 bases and 3 bases respectively, with 12 bases between them. In germline, CDR1 is SGHTA, CDR2 FQGNSA. The CDR3 contains 16 residues.